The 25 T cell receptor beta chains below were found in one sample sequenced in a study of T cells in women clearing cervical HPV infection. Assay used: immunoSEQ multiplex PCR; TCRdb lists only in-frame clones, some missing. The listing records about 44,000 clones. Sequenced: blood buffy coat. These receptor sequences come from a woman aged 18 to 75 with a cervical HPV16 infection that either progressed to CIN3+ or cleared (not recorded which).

CDR3 residues: CASRVAGTVNYGYTF. The DNA read from the CDR3 is TGTGCCAGCCGGGTAGCCGGGACAGTTAACTATGGC. The chain links TRBV2 to TRBJ1-2; 7 nucleotides match TRBD1. The read is 3 residues too short to cover the CDR3 end, so that end is filled in from the germline J gene. The CDR3 consists of 15 residues. CDR1 and CDR2 from the germline V gene are SNHLY and FYNNEI. The V segment lost 8 bases and the J segment 1 base; nucleotides outside the gene matches: 10. Full variable domain (missing parts from reference TRBV2 and TRBJ1-2): EPEVTQTPSHQVTQMGQEVILRCVPISNHLYFYWYRQILGQKVEFLVSFYNNEISEKSEIFDDQFSVERPDGSNFTLKIRSTKLEDSAMYFCASRVAGTVNYGYTFGSGTRLTVV.

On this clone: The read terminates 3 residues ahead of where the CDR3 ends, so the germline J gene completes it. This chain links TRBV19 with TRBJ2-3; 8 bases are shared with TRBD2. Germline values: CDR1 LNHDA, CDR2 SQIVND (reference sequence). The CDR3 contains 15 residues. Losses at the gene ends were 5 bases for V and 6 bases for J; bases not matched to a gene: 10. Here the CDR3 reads CASSLNAGGSDTQYF. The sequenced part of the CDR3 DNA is TGTGCCAGTAGTCTAAATGCGGGAGGTTCCGATACG. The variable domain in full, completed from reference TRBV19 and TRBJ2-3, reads DGGITQSPKYLFRKEGQNVTLSCEQNLNHDAMYWYRQDPGQGLRLIYYSQIVNDFQKGDIAEGYSVSREKKESFPLTVTSAQKNPTAFYLCASSLNAGGSDTQYFGPGTRLTVL.

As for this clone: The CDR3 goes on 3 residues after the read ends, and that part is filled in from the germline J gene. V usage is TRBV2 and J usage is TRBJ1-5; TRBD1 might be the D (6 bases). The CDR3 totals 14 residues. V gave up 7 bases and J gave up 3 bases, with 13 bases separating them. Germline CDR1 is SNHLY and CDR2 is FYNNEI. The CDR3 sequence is CASTVDSLNQPQHF. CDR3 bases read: TGTGCCAGCACTGTGGACAGTCTCAATCAGCCC.

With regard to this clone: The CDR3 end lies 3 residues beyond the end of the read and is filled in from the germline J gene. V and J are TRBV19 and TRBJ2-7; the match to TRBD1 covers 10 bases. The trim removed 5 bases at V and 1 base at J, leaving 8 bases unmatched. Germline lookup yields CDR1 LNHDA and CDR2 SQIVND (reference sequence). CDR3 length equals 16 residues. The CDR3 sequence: CASSRQGAGRSYEQYF. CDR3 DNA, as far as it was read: TGTGCCAGTAGTCGACAGGGGGCGGGAAGGTCCTACGAG.

The CDR3 sequence is CASSDSAGRKYTDTQYF. CDR3 bases read: TGTGCCAGCAGTGACTCAGCGGGCCGAAAATACACAGATACG. V is TRBV6-4 and J is TRBJ2-3, with a possible D match to TRBD2 (6 bases). The read comes to an end 3 residues before the CDR3 does, leaving the germline J gene to fill in the end. There are 17 residues in the CDR3. Germline V gene data show CDR1 as MRHNA and CDR2 as SNTAGT. Trimming stripped 0 bases from V and 2 bases from J, with 15 bases between.

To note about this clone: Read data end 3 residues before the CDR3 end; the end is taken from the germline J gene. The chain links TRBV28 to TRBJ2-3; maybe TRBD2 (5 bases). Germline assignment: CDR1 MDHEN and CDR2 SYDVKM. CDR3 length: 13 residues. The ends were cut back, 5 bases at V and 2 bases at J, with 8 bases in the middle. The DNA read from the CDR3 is TGTGCCAGCAGTCGGGGAAACACAGATACG. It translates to CASSRGNTDT. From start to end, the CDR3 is CASSRGNTDTQYF.

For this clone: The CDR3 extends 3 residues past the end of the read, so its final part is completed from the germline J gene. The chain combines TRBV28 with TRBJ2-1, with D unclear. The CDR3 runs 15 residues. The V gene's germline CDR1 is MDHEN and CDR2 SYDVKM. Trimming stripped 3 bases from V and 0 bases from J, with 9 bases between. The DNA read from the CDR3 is TGTGCCAGCAGTTTCCCCCAGAGCTCCTACAATGAG. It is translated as CASSFPQSSYNE. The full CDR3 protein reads CASSFPQSSYNEQFF.

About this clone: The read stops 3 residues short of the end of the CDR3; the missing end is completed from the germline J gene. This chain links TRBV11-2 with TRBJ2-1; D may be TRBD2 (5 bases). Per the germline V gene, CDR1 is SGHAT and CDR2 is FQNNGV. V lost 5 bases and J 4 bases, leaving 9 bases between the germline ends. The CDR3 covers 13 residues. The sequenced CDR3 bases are TGTGCCAGCAGCAACCCGGGGTACAATGAG. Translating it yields CASSNPGYNE. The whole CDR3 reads CASSNPGYNEQFF.

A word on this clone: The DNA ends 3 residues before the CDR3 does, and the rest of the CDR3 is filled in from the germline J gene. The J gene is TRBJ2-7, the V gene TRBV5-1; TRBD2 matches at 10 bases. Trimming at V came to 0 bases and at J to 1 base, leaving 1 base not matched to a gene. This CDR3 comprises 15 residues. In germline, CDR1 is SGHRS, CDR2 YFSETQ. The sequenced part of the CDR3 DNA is TGCGCCAGCAGCTTGGGAGCGGGAGGGTCCTACGAG. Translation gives CASSLGAGGSYE. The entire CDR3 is CASSLGAGGSYEQYF.

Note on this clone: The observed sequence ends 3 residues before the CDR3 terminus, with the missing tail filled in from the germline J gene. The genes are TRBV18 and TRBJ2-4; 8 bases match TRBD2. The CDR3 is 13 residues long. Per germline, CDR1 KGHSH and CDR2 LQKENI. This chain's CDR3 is CASSPAGGNGQYF. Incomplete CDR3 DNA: TGTGCCAGCTCACCGGCGGGGGGAAATGGT.

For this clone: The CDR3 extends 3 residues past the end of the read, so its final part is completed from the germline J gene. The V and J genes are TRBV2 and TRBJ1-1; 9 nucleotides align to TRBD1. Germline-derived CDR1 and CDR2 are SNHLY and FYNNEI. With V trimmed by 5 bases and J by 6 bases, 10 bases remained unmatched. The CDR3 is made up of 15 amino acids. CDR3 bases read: TGTGCCAGCAGTTCCGTACAGGGGGCGCAGGCTGAA. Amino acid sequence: CASSSVQGAQAE. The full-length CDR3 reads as CASSSVQGAQAEAFF.

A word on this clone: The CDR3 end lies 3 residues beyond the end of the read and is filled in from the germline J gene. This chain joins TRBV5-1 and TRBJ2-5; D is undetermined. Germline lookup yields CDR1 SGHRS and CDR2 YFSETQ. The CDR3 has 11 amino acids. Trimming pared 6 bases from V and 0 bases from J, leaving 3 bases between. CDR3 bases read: TGCGCCAGCACCTACCAAGAGACC. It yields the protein CASTYQET. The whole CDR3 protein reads CASTYQETQYF.

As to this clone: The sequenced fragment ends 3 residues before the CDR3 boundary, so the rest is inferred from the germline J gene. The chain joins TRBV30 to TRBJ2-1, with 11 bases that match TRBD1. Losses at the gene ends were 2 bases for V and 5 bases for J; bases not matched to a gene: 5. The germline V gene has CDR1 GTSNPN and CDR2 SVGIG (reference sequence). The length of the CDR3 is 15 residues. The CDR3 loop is CAWSRGTGGHNEQFF. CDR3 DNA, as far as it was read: TGTGCCTGGAGTCGCGGGACAGGGGGGCACAATGAG.

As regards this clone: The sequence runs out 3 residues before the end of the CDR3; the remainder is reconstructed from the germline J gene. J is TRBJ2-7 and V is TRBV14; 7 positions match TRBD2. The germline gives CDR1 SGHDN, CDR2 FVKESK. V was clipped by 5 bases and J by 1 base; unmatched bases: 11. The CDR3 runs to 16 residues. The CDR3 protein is CASSIKASGISYEQYF. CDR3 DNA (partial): TGTGCCAGCAGCATCAAGGCTAGCGGAATTTCCTACGAG.

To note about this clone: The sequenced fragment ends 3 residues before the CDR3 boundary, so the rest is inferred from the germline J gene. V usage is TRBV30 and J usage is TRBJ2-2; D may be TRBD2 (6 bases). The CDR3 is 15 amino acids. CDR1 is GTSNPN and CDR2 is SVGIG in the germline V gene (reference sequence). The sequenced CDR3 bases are TGTGCCTGGAGTCTCGGTGGGGGGTTTCGGGAAAAG. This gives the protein CAWSLGGGFREK. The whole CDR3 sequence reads CAWSLGGGFREKLFF.

CDR3 DNA, as far as it was read: TGTGCCAGCAGGAGGACAGGGTGGGAACGCAATCAGCCC. Amino acid sequence: CASRRTGWERNQP. The full CDR3 protein is CASRRTGWERNQPQHF. The V and J genes are TRBV2 and TRBJ1-5; 8 nucleotides line up with TRBD1. The read terminates 3 residues before the CDR3 end, so the remaining end is supplied by the germline J gene. After removal of 6 bases from V and 2 bases from J, the junction contained 9 bases not matched to a gene. This CDR3 has 16 amino acids. Germline V lookup: CDR1 SNHLY, CDR2 FYNNEI.

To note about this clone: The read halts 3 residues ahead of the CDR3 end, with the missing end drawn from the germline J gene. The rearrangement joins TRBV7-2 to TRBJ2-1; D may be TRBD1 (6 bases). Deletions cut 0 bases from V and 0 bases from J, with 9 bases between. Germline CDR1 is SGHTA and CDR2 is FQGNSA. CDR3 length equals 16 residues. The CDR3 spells CASSLALGASYNEQFF. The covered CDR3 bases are TGTGCCAGCAGCTTAGCGTTGGGGGCCTCCTACAATGAG.

The chain's CDR3 is CASSLGTGNYEQYF. The DNA read from the CDR3 is TGTGCCAGCAGCTTAGGGACAGGGAACTACGAG. The V and J genes are TRBV7-9 and TRBJ2-7, with 8 bases lining up with TRBD1. The CDR3 end falls 3 residues outside the read, so it is completed with the germline J gene. Per germline, CDR1 SEHNR and CDR2 FQNEAQ (reference sequence). This CDR3 spans 14 amino acids. V was clipped by 1 base and J by 3 bases; unmatched bases: 2.

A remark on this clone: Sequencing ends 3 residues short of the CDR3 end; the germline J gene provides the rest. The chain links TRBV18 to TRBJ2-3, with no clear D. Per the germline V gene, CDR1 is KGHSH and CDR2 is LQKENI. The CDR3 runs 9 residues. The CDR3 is CASSPSQYF. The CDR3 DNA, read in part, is TGTGCCAGCTCACCCTCG.

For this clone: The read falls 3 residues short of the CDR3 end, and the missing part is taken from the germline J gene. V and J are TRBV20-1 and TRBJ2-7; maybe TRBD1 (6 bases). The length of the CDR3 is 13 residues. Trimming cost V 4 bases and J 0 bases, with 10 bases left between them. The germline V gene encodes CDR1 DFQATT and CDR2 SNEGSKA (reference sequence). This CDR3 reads CSAKGGTSYEQYF. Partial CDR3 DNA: TGCAGTGCTAAAGGGGGAACCTCCTACGAG.

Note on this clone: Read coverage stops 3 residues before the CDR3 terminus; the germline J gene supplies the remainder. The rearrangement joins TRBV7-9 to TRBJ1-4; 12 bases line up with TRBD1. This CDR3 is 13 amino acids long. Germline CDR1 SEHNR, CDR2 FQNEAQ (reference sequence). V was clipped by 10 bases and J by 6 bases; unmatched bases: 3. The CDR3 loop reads CAMGTGGYEKLFF. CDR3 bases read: TGTGCCATGGGGACAGGGGGCTATGAAAAA.

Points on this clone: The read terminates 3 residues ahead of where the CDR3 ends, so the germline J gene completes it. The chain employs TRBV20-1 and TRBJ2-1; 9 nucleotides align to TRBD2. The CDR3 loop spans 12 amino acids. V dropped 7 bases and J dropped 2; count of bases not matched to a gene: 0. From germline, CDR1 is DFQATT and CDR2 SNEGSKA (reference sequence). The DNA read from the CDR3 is TGCAGTGGACTAGCGGCCTACAATGAG. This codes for CSGLAAYNE. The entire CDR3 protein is CSGLAAYNEQFF.

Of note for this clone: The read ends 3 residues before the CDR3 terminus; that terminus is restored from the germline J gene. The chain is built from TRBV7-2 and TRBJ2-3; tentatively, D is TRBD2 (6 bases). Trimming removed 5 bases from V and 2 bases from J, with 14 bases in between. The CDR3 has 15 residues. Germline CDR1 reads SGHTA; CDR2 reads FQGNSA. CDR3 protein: CASSPPGGITDTQYF. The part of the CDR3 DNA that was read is TGTGCCAGCAGCCCGCCCGGGGGTATCACAGATACG.

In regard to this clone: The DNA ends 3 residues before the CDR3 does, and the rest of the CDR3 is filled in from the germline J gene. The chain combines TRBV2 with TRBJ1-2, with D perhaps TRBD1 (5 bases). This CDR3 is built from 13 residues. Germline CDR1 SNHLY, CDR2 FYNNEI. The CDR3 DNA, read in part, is TGTGCCAGCAGTGAAGCGCAGGGTTTGGGC. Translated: CASSEAQGLG. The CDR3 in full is CASSEAQGLGYTF.

The CDR3 reads CASSQAPGQGGKLFF. The part of the CDR3 DNA that was read is TGTGCCAGCAGCCAAGCCCCGGGACAGGGTGGAAAA. The rearrangement joins TRBV14 to TRBJ1-4; 9 bases align to TRBD1. The read stops 3 residues short of the end of the CDR3; the missing end is completed from the germline J gene. The germline gives CDR1 SGHDN, CDR2 FVKESK. CDR3 length: 15 residues. V shed 1 base and J 10 bases; nucleotides not matched to a gene: 7. Together with reference TRBV14 and TRBJ1-4, the CDR3 gives the full variable domain: EAGVTQFPSHSVIEKGQTVTLRCDPISGHDNLYWYRRVMGKEIKFLLHFVKESKQDESGMPNNRFLAERTGGTYSTLKVQPAELEDSGVYFCASSQAPGQGGKLFFGSGTQLSVL.